This T cell receptor beta chain was retrieved from a study of response to subunit inactivated influenza vaccine (dated by TCRdb to between 2017 and 2018). The study in broad terms: Deep quantitative T cell receptor repertoire profiling was used in the study to track responses to a trivalent subunit inactivated influenza vaccine. The investigation overall reported the following: It was suggested by the authors that each seasonal influenza vaccination may recruit only a limited number of new T cells.

Library prep was done by RT-PCR. Sequencer: Illumina HiSeq 2500. TCRdb trimmed the raw reads at Q25, called clones with MiXCR and kept productive beta chains. Duplicate CDR3 protein sequences are folded into a single record with the most common DNA and genes. The table for this sample lists approximately 530,000 distinct CDR3 sequences; approximately 12% of them were counted only once. The leading ten clones occupy less than 15% of the sample. Trimming costs V 3 bases and J 8 bases, and their ends lie 13 bases apart. Its CDR3 holds 13 amino acids, cysteine through phenylalanine. This entry keeps only the CDR3 DNA: 39 bases, framed from base 1. This clonotype was seen many times. There is no known antigen for this receptor. Base qualities are not recorded, but no much larger clone differs from it by a single base. The time point label, read with the paper, signifies: approximately 45 days after influenza vaccine administration.

This sequence uses TRBV12-3 or TRBV12-4 and TRBJ1-2; confidence is insufficient to name the D gene. Sequencing was performed on PBMCs from blood, taken 35 to 45 days after vaccination. The receptor's source is a middle-aged man who received an inactivated influenza vaccine. Donor details come from another sample of the same person, matched by shared clones. CDR3 reads: CASSLLHVKGYTF. The nucleotide sequence is given as TGTGCCAGCAGTTTGTTACACGTCAAGGGCTACACCTTC.